This T cell receptor beta chain was identified during a study of T-cell memory formation after mild COVID-19. Trimming removed 5 bases from V and 3 bases from J, with 2 bases in between. The CDR3 is made up of 10 amino acids. The germline V gene has CDR1 SGHAT and CDR2 FQNNGV. One entry per CDR3 protein, called by TCRdb with MiXCR from the 5' RACE reads. Here the sample spans 250,000 to 300,000 distinct CDR3 sequences, around a sixth being singletons. This clonotype was counted a few times. What was sequenced was PBMCs or a T cell subset sorted from them (not recorded which). This TCR derives from a man between 18 and 29 years old who had mild COVID-19 (a few samples of this study predate the infection). Cell type and time point are not known. V gene TRBV11-2 combines with J gene TRBJ2-7; the D is unclear. The CDR3 DNA reads as TGTGCCAGCAGCCGCTACGAGCAGTACTTC. It codes for CASSRYEQYF.